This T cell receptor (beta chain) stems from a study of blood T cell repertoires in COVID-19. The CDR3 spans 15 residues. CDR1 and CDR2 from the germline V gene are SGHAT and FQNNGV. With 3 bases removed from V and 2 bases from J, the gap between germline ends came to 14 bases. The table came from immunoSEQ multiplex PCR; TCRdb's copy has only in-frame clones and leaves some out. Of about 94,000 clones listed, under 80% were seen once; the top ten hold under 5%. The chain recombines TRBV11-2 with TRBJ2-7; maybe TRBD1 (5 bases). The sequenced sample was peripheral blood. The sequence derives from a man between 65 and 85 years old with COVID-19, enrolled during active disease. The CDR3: CASSFREGNTYEQYF. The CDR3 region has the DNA TGTGCCAGCAGCTTCAGGGAAGGGAATACCTACGAGCAGTACTTC.